The entry that follows covers one T cell receptor beta chain sequence. Antigen specificity is unknown. This sample was taken from a study of CD4 T cells in relation to SARS-CoV-2 and coronaviruses. The wider study: TCR beta CDR3s were sequenced after 10-day antigen culture of PBMCs. No peptide or an HIV-1 Nef peptide pool served as negative control.

Before the COVID-19 pandemic, during about 2010-2018, CD4+ T cells were taken from unexposed donors. CD4+ T cells were isolated from the cells after nine to eleven days of culture. Testing used SARS-CoV-2 S/N and four cold-coronavirus spikes on unexposed-donor CD4+ T cells, cells permitting. The data were produced by immunoSEQ multiplex PCR, yet TCRdb's version contains in-frame clones alone and is incomplete. This sample yields tens of thousands of clones, of which 70% to 80% are seen a single time; about 16% belongs to the top ten. Overall study findings and caveats: Compared with monoreactive clones, crossreactive clones showed significantly weaker SARS-CoV-2 expansion.

The CDR3 is made up of 12 amino acids. Germline CDR1 and CDR2: SEHNR and FQNEAQ (reference sequence). Between the trimmed V and J ends, which lost 2 bases and 5 bases, there was a span of 4 bases. Sequenced material: CD4+ T cells from PBMCs, cultured in vitro. The TCR sequence derives from a human donor in good health. The V gene is TRBV7-9, the J gene TRBJ2-1; D is undetermined. CDR3 residues: CASSLLNNEQFF. For the CDR3, the DNA is TGTGCCAGCAGCTTACTGAACAATGAGCAGTTCTTC.